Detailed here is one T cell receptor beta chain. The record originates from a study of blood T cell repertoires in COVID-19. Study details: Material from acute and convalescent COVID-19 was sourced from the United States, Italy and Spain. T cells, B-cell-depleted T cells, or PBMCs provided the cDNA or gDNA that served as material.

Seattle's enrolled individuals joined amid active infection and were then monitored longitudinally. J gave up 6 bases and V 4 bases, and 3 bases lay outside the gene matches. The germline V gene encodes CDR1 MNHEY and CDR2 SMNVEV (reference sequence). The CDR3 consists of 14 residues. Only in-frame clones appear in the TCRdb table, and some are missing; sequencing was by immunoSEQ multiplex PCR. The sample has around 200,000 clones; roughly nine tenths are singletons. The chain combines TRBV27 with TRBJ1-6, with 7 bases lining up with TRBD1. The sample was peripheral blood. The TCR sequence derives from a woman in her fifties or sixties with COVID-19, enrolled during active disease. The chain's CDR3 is CASSSTGSNSPLHF. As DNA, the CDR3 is TGTGCCAGCAGTTCGACAGGGAGTAATTCACCCCTCCACTTT.